A single sample is the source of the 18 T cell receptor beta chains below, sequenced in a study of T cell clonotyping in hematopoietic cell transplantation. Regarding time point: recipient sample about 28 days before transplant, after cytoreduction. The table came from immunoSEQ multiplex PCR; TCRdb's copy has only in-frame clones and leaves some out. The data contain about 76,000 clones, about 95% of them singletons. The specimen was peripheral blood mononuclear cells, collected before stem cell transplant. Receptors were obtained from a woman in her 50s with acute myeloid leukemia. Some clones in this sample may be carry-over from other donors' samples.

This chain links TRBV9 with TRBJ2-1; TRBD2 matches at 16 bases. This CDR3 has 19 residues. Germline-derived CDR1 and CDR2 are SGDLS and YYNGEE. V was pared by 3 bases and J by 7 bases, with 13 bases of the junction left unmatched. CDR3 protein: CASSAPAGTSGRALNEQFF. In DNA form, the CDR3 reads TGTGCCAGCAGCGCCCCCGCCGGGACTAGCGGGAGGGCCCTAAATGAGCAGTTCTTC. Variable domain in full (rest from reference TRBV9 and TRBJ2-1): DSGVTQTPKHLITATGQRVTLRCSPRSGDLSVYWYQQSLDQGLQFLIQYYNGEERAKGNILERFSAQQFPDLHSELNLSSLELGDSALYFCASSAPAGTSGRALNEQFFGPGTRLTVL.

V is TRBV6-1 and J is TRBJ2-7, with 8 bases lining up with TRBD1. Germline lookup yields CDR1 MNHNS and CDR2 SASEGT. The CDR3 consists of 13 residues. V lost 5 bases and J lost 7; bases outside the gene matches: 7. The CDR3 coding sequence is TGTGCCAGCAGTAGGCAGGGGGCGAGGGAGCAGTACTTC. Translation: CASSRQGAREQYF.

This rearrangement joins TRBV5-8 to TRBJ1-6; D is unclear. Trimming left V 9 bases short and J 9 bases short, with 19 bases between. The CDR3 is 14 amino acids. Germline CDR1 is SGHTS and CDR2 is YDEGEE. Here the CDR3 reads CATSNTDRGSPLHF. DNA of the CDR3: TGTGCCACATCTAACACGGATCGCGGTTCACCCCTCCACTTT.

This sequence joins TRBV15 and TRBJ1-1; 7 bases align to TRBD1. In germline, CDR1 is LNHNV, CDR2 YYDKDF (reference sequence). The CDR3 spans 14 residues. V was pared by 4 bases and J by 5 bases, with 7 bases of the junction left unmatched. CDR3 DNA sequence: TGTGCCACCAGCAATAGACAGGGAGGGACTGAAGCTTTCTTT. Translated: CATSNRQGGTEAFF.

J is TRBJ1-2 and V is TRBV19; D uncertain. Germline V gene sequence: CDR1 LNHDA, CDR2 SQIVND (reference sequence). There are 13 residues in the CDR3. V lost 5 bases and J lost 7, with 14 bases in between. In nucleotides, the CDR3 is TGTGCCAGTAGTCCCCGGGCAGCGGGTGGCTACACCTTC. This codes for CASSPRAAGGYTF.

This chain uses TRBV6-4 with TRBJ2-1; 8 positions agree with TRBD2. Per germline, CDR1 MRHNA and CDR2 SNTAGT. This CDR3 comprises 17 residues. V shed 0 bases and J 4 bases; nucleotides not matched to a gene: 8. CDR3 bases: TGTGCCAGCAGTGACTCACCCGGTACTAGCGGATACAATGAGCAGTTCTTC. Amino acids: CASSDSPGTSGYNEQFF.

The chain has TRBV2 and TRBJ1-5; D call uncertain. This CDR3 has 13 residues. CDR1 SNHLY and CDR2 FYNNEI come from the germline V gene. V lost 6 bases and J lost 0, with 6 bases in between. The CDR3 loop reads CASRADSNQPQHF. The CDR3 region has the DNA TGTGCCAGCAGAGCCGATAGCAATCAGCCCCAGCATTTT.

This chain links TRBV28 with TRBJ2-5; D is unresolved. This CDR3 has 12 residues. Germline V CDR1 and CDR2: MDHEN, SYDVKM. V lost 1 base and J lost 4, with 4 bases in between. Written as DNA, the CDR3 is TGTGCCAGCAGTTTATATCGAGAGACCCAGTACTTC. Its protein product is CASSLYRETQYF.

The chain joins TRBV6-4 to TRBJ1-1; 9 bases agree with TRBD1. This CDR3 is built from 19 residues. In germline, CDR1 is MRHNA, CDR2 SNTAGT. The V and J ends lost 0 bases and 0 bases, in that order; junction bases with no gene match: 11. CDR3 region: CASSDSIRRQGVLNTEAFF. The CDR3 bases are TGTGCCAGCAGTGACTCGATCAGGAGACAGGGGGTTTTGAACACTGAAGCTTTCTTT.

In its sample, this clone was seen a few times. V and J are TRBV2 and TRBJ1-6, with D possibly matching TRBD1 (5 bases). Trimming pared 7 bases from V and 15 bases from J, leaving 16 bases between. Germline V gene sequence: CDR1 SNHLY, CDR2 FYNNEI. The CDR3 contains 12 residues. The CDR3 sequence is CASTVSTGLLHF. The CDR3, as DNA: TGTGCCAGCACAGTATCAACAGGTCTCCTCCACTTT.

J is TRBJ2-2 and V is TRBV5-4; D is uncertain. The CDR3 loop spans 15 amino acids. V was shortened by 4 bases and J by 0 bases, with 10 bases between the two germline ends. Germline lookup yields CDR1 SGHNT and CDR2 YYREEE (reference sequence). The CDR3 DNA reads TGTGCCAGCAGCGTGAACAGTGCGAACACCGGGGAGCTGTTTTTT. As protein: CASSVNSANTGELFF.

As DNA, the CDR3 is TGTGCCATCAGTGAGTCAGGCAGGAAGAGCACTGAAGCTTTCTTT. It is translated as CAISESGRKSTEAFF. This chain links TRBV10-3 with TRBJ1-1; D is unclear. The CDR3 is 15 residues long. Between the trimmed V and J ends, which lost 0 bases and 4 bases, there was a span of 12 bases. Germline CDR1 is ENHRY and CDR2 is SYGVKD.

The V and J genes are TRBV11-3 and TRBJ2-1; 9 nucleotides match TRBD2. This CDR3 region has 14 residues. In germline, CDR1 is SGHNT, CDR2 YENEEA. With V trimmed by 3 bases and J by 8 bases, 5 bases remained unmatched. This chain's CDR3 is CASSFGGRAHEQFF. The CDR3 DNA reads TGTGCCAGCAGCTTCGGCGGGAGGGCTCATGAGCAGTTCTTC.

The V gene is TRBV5-1, the J gene TRBJ2-2, with TRBD2 identical over 8 bases. Trimming removed 2 bases from V and 4 bases from J; junction bases left unmatched: 7. Germline V gene sequence: CDR1 SGHRS, CDR2 YFSETQ. The CDR3 is 16 amino acids. CDR3 in DNA: TGCGCCAGCAGCTTAGATAGCGGGGTCGGCACCGGGGAGCTGTTTTTT. Amino acid sequence: CASSLDSGVGTGELFF.

The V and J genes are TRBV6-4 and TRBJ1-1; D is possibly TRBD1 (6 bases). The CDR3 totals 13 residues. V was pared by 2 bases and J by 7 bases, with 11 bases between. Germline lookup yields CDR1 MRHNA and CDR2 SNTAGT. The CDR3 loop reads CASSDGRGLEAFF. CDR3 DNA: TGTGCCAGCAGTGACGGTCGGGGGCTTGAAGCTTTCTTT.

The chain is built from TRBV19 and TRBJ1-2, with D uncertain. Trimming cost V 11 bases and J 8 bases, with 9 bases left between them. This CDR3 is 9 amino acids long. Germline V gives CDR1 LNHDA, CDR2 SQIVND (reference sequence). CDR3 in amino acids: CAVGPGYTF. CDR3 sequence (DNA): TGTGCCGTCGGTCCGGGCTACACCTTC.

The chain joins TRBV5-1 to TRBJ2-7, with D maybe TRBD1 (7 bases). The CDR3 has 12 residues. V gave up 7 bases and J gave up 6 bases, with 14 bases separating them. Germline-derived CDR1 and CDR2 are SGHRS and YFSETQ. The CDR3, as DNA: TGCGCCAGCGCCAGGGGGGCACGCGAGCAGTACTTC. Protein: CASARGAREQYF. The whole variable domain, remainder taken from reference TRBV5-1 and TRBJ2-7, is KAGVTQTPRYLIKTRGQQVTLSCSPISGHRSVSWYQQTPGQGLQFLFEYFSETQRNKGNFPGRFSGRQFSNSRSEMNVSTLELGDSALYLCASARGAREQYFGPGTRLTVT.

This clone was recorded a few times. This rearrangement joins TRBV30 to TRBJ1-5, with D maybe TRBD1 (5 bases). CDR3 size: 14 residues. Germline values: CDR1 GTSNPN, CDR2 SVGIG (reference sequence). Trimming removed 2 bases from V and 5 bases from J, with 13 bases in between. The CDR3 DNA reads as TGTGCCTGGAGTCCAGGACAAACTCATCAGCCCCAGCATTTT. It translates to CAWSPGQTHQPQHF.